Listed here are 27 T cell receptor beta chains from one sample, sequenced in a study of beta chain features in type 1 diabetes. Investigators reverse transcribed all isolated RNA, so they sequenced expressed TCRB transcripts. Some clones are missing from TCRdb's copy, which holds only in-frame ones; the method was immunoSEQ multiplex PCR. Of about 190,000 clones listed, approximately 7.9% are singletons. The study's findings and limits: Moderately but significantly shorter TCRB CDR3s were found in Type 1 diabetes patients in all four CD4+ subsets.

Their specific antigens are unknown. The sequencing sample was made of central memory CD4+ T cells from blood. These receptors were obtained from a man between 18 and 35 years old with type 1 diabetes.

The genes are TRBV21-1 and TRBJ2-2; the table assigns TRBD2, which was not confirmed against the DNA. TRBV21-1 is an annotated pseudogene. The CDR3 runs 17 residues. CDR3 coding DNA: TGTGCCAGCAGCCAATTACCGGTGATCGCGAACACCGGGGAGCTGTTTTTT. Residues: CASSQLPVIANTGELFF.

V and J are TRBV7-2 and TRBJ1-2; 8 positions agree with TRBD1. The CDR3 is 15 residues long. The germline V gene encodes CDR1 SGHTA and CDR2 FQGNSA. The junction had 6 bases not matched to a gene; V was cut back by 6 bases and J by 0 bases. CDR3 in DNA: TGTGCCAGCAGTCAGCAGGGGGCCTCTAACTATGGCTACACCTTC. It translates to CASSQQGASNYGYTF.

The CDR3 nucleotides are TGTGCCAGCAGTTACTCGCAGGACTTGGGGGGCTACACCTTC. Translation: CASSYSQDLGGYTF. The chain joins TRBV6-6 to TRBJ1-2; D is undetermined. This CDR3 has 14 amino acids. From germline, CDR1 is MNHNY and CDR2 SVGAGI (reference sequence). Between the trimmed V and J ends, which lost 0 bases and 8 bases, there was a span of 13 bases.

There are many counts of this clone. V and J are TRBV6-6 and TRBJ2-1, with D possibly TRBD2 on 7 matching bases. The V gene lost 5 bases and the J gene lost 8 bases, with 22 bases spanning the gap. CDR1 is MNHNY, CDR2 SVGAGI, per germline (reference sequence). This CDR3 spans 16 amino acids. The CDR3 nucleotides are TGTGCCAGCAGTGGGCTGACCGGGGGGCGTGTCTATGAGCAGTTCTTC. As protein: CASSGLTGGRVYEQFF.

V usage is TRBV30 and J usage is TRBJ1-1, with TRBD1 as a possible D gene (5 bases). Germline assignment: CDR1 GTSNPN and CDR2 SVGIG (reference sequence). The CDR3 runs 12 residues. Trimming took 1 base from V and 7 from J, leaving 10 bases between them. This CDR3 is CAWSGAGGEAFF. The CDR3 DNA sequence: TGTGCCTGGAGTGGGGCCGGGGGTGAAGCTTTCTTT.

J is TRBJ2-1 and V is TRBV9; 8 bases are a match to TRBD2. With 2 bases clipped from V and 8 bases from J, the junction kept 6 bases outside the gene matches. The CDR3 has 14 residues. CDR1 is SGDLS, CDR2 YYNGEE, per germline. The CDR3 region has the DNA TGTGCCAGCAGCGTGATAGCGGGAATGGATGAGCAGTTCTTC. Translated, it gives CASSVIAGMDEQFF. Using reference TRBV9 and TRBJ2-1 for the parts outside the CDR3, the full variable domain is DSGVTQTPKHLITATGQRVTLRCSPRSGDLSVYWYQQSLDQGLQFLIQYYNGEERAKGNILERFSAQQFPDLHSELNLSSLELGDSALYFCASSVIAGMDEQFFGPGTRLTVL.

The chain joins TRBV19 to TRBJ2-5; 8 nucleotides line up with TRBD1. The ends lost 2 bases at V and 5 bases at J; junction bases unmatched: 7. The CDR3 loop spans 15 amino acids. In germline, CDR1 is LNHDA, CDR2 SQIVND (reference sequence). In DNA form, the CDR3 reads TGTGCCAGTAGTATATTCGGACAGGGCAAGGAGACCCAGTACTTC. Protein product: CASSIFGQGKETQYF.

The chain has TRBV25-1 and TRBJ2-1, with 10 positions matching TRBD2. V shed 7 bases, J shed 10 bases, and the junction held 7 bases outside the gene matches. CDR1 and CDR2 from the germline V gene are MGHDK and SYGVNS. This CDR3 is built from 13 residues. The CDR3 region is CASTEREGAEQFF. The CDR3 nucleotides read TGTGCCAGCACAGAGCGGGAGGGCGCGGAGCAGTTCTTC.

The CDR3 nucleotides read TGTGCCAGCTCTTCCCGGGACAGGGGCTATGGGGCCAACGTCCTGACTTTC. It yields the protein CASSSRDRGYGANVLTF. The chain has TRBV18 and TRBJ2-6; 10 nucleotides match TRBD1. The CDR3 runs to 17 residues. V shed 6 bases and J 3 bases; nucleotides not matched to a gene: 8. From germline, CDR1 is KGHSH and CDR2 LQKENI.

The chain is built from TRBV28 and TRBJ2-7; TRBD1 agrees at 8 bases. Germline lookup yields CDR1 MDHEN and CDR2 SYDVKM. Germline trimming cut 6 bases from V and 1 base from J; bases unmatched to any gene: 11. The CDR3 covers 16 residues. This CDR3 reads CASSPTTGTGSYEQYF. For the CDR3, the DNA is TGTGCCAGCAGCCCGACTACCGGGACAGGATCCTACGAGCAGTACTTC.

The chain is built from TRBV10-2 and TRBJ2-6; 10 positions match TRBD1. Germline CDR1 and CDR2: WSHSY and SAAADI. The V and J ends lost 6 bases and 0 bases, in that order; junction bases with no gene match: 2. The CDR3 is 16 residues long. The chain's CDR3 is CASSWDRGSGANVLTF. The CDR3 bases are TGCGCCAGCAGCTGGGACAGGGGCTCTGGGGCCAACGTCCTGACTTTC.

A few counts support this clone. V and J are TRBV5-6 and TRBJ2-1; weak D call: TRBD1 (6 bases). Germline-derived CDR1 and CDR2 are SGHDT and YYEEEE. Trimming took 4 bases from V and 2 from J, leaving 7 bases between them. The CDR3 covers 13 residues. In DNA form, the CDR3 reads TGTGCCAGCAGCCGGACAGCCTACAATGAGCAGTTCTTC. Translating gives CASSRTAYNEQFF.

This chain connects TRBV6-6 to TRBJ2-3; D is possibly TRBD1 (5 bases). CDR1 MNHNY and CDR2 SVGAGI come from the germline V gene (reference sequence). The CDR3 consists of 14 residues. Trimming stripped 5 bases from V and 9 bases from J, with 18 bases between. CDR3 sequence reads: CASSAITGESTQYF. In DNA, the CDR3 is TGTGCCAGCAGTGCGATTACAGGAGAATCAACGCAGTATTTT.

This clone occurred a few times. This rearrangement joins TRBV15 to TRBJ2-5; 10 bases agree with TRBD1. The germline V gene encodes CDR1 LNHNV and CDR2 YYDKDF (reference sequence). The trim removed 1 base at V and 4 bases at J, leaving 12 bases unmatched. The CDR3 runs to 18 residues. CDR3 nucleotide sequence: TGTGCCACCAGCAGAGCCACACCGGGACAGGGGAAGGGAGAGACCCAGTACTTC. Protein: CATSRATPGQGKGETQYF.

This clone was seen a few times. The chain joins TRBV6-4 to TRBJ2-1; TRBD1 agrees at 10 bases. This CDR3 is 15 amino acids long. Germline V gene lookup returns CDR1 MRHNA and CDR2 SNTAGT. After removal of 3 bases from V and 8 bases from J, the junction contained 7 bases not matched to a gene. In DNA, the CDR3 is TGTGCCAGCAGTGAATTCGGACAGGGGGTGTATGAGCAGTTCTTC. Its translation: CASSEFGQGVYEQFF.

This clone was counted only a few times. This chain connects TRBV19 to TRBJ1-5; 7 bases fit TRBD1. The CDR3 runs to 11 residues. Trimming took 11 bases from V and 6 from J; bases not matched to a gene: 4. CDR1 and CDR2 from the germline V gene are LNHDA and SQIVND (reference sequence). The CDR3, as DNA: TGTGCCGGTGACAGGGTTCAGCCCCAGCATTTT. Amino acid sequence: CAGDRVQPQHF.

The rearrangement uses TRBV2 and TRBJ1-4; D unresolved. The ends were cut back, 8 bases at V and 8 bases at J, with 15 bases in the middle. Germline lookup yields CDR1 SNHLY and CDR2 FYNNEI. CDR3 length: 13 amino acids. CDR3 DNA: TGTGCCAGCGTCCGGGGAGTGGGCGAAAAACTGTTTTTT. Encoded protein: CASVRGVGEKLFF.

This clone was seen at least ten times. The genes are TRBV2 and TRBJ2-1; D is possibly TRBD2 (7 bases). The CDR3 runs 13 residues. V gave up 7 bases and J gave up 2 bases, with 9 bases separating them. Germline values: CDR1 SNHLY, CDR2 FYNNEI. CDR3 coding DNA: TGTGCCAGCAAAGGGGGGGCCTACAATGAGCAGTTCTTC. Amino acids: CASKGGAYNEQFF.

This clone was found a few times. The rearrangement links TRBV5-4 to TRBJ2-5; D uncertain. This CDR3 contains 13 residues. Germline CDR1 is SGHNT and CDR2 is YYREEE (reference sequence). Trimming pared 4 bases from V and 5 bases from J, leaving 12 bases between. CDR3 amino acids: CASSPGSDETQYF. CDR3 in DNA: TGTGCCAGCAGCCCCGGGTCCGACGAGACCCAGTACTTC.

V gene TRBV29-1 combines with J gene TRBJ2-7; 9 bases line up with TRBD1. V trimming: 6 bases; J trimming: 5 bases; junction bases outside the gene matches: 17. This CDR3 comprises 16 residues. Germline V gene lookup returns CDR1 SQVTM and CDR2 ANQGSEA. The CDR3 coding sequence is TGCAGCGTCGCCACAAGACTTACAGGGGGCATGAACGAGCAGTACTTC. Translated: CSVATRLTGGMNEQYF.

The J gene is TRBJ2-1, the V gene TRBV28; TRBD2 matches at 10 bases. Germline lookup yields CDR1 MDHEN and CDR2 SYDVKM. This CDR3 comprises 16 residues. V gave up 5 bases and J gave up 6 bases; unmatched junction bases: 10. CDR3 bases: TGTGCCAGCAGTCCTTACCCTAGCGGGGGAATCAATGAGCAGTTCTTC. It is translated as CASSPYPSGGINEQFF.

The V and J genes are TRBV5-1 and TRBJ2-1; D remains unclear. Germline lookup yields CDR1 SGHRS and CDR2 YFSETQ. Trimming removed 5 bases at V and 0 bases at J, with 18 bases between. CDR3 size: 17 residues. CDR3 sequence: CASSYVGRISSYNEQFF. The DNA of the CDR3 is TGCGCCAGCAGTTACGTGGGCAGAATCAGCTCCTACAATGAGCAGTTCTTC.

The genes are TRBV7-8 and TRBJ2-2; 9 nucleotides agree with TRBD2. This CDR3 spans 16 amino acids. The V and J ends lost 2 bases and 3 bases, in that order; junction bases with no gene match: 4. Germline V gene lookup returns CDR1 SGHVS and CDR2 FQNEAQ. The CDR3 spells CASSLRQRGDTGELFF. CDR3 nucleotide sequence: TGTGCCAGCAGCTTAAGGCAGCGGGGGGACACCGGGGAGCTGTTTTTT.

A few counts support this clone. The J gene is TRBJ2-7, the V gene TRBV9; 9 bases align to TRBD2. V trimming: 4 bases; J trimming: 1 base; junction bases outside the gene matches: 9. Germline loops: CDR1 SGDLS, CDR2 YYNGEE. CDR3 length equals 16 residues. The CDR3 nucleotides read TGTGCCAGCAGCCCCCGTGGGAGCGGGGGGTCCTACGAGCAGTACTTC. Translated, it gives CASSPRGSGGSYEQYF.

In nucleotides, the CDR3 is TGTGCCAGCAGCTTAGATGGGCCCAATCAGCCCCAGCATTTT. Translated, it gives CASSLDGPNQPQHF. This rearrangement joins TRBV7-6 to TRBJ1-5; no reliable D call. CDR3 size: 14 residues. V was shortened by 1 base and J by 3 bases, with 7 bases between the two germline ends. Germline lookup yields CDR1 SGHVS and CDR2 FNYEAQ. Supplemented by reference TRBV7-6 and TRBJ1-5, the full variable domain reads GAGVSQSPRYKVTKRGQDVALRCDPISGHVSLYWYRQALGQGPEFLTYFNYEAQQDKSGLPNDRFSAERPEGSISTLTIQRTEQRDSAMYRCASSLDGPNQPQHFGDGTRLSIL.

This clone was counted between two and nine times. The J gene is TRBJ2-1, the V gene TRBV29-1, with TRBD2 matching over 11 bases. CDR3 length equals 17 residues. J lost 0 bases, V lost 1 base, and 5 bases had no gene match. Germline CDR1 is SQVTM and CDR2 is ANQGSEA. The chain's CDR3 is CSVEGFSGGGSYNEQFF. In nucleotides, the CDR3 is TGCAGCGTTGAAGGGTTTAGCGGGGGGGGCTCCTACAATGAGCAGTTCTTC.

The chain is built from TRBV4-3 and TRBJ2-2; TRBD2 aligns across 7 bases. Germline CDR1 reads LGHNA; CDR2 reads YSLEER. After removal of 1 base from V and 6 bases from J, the junction contained 8 bases not matched to a gene. The CDR3 contains 16 residues. This CDR3 is CASSQVIDAGAGELFF. DNA of the CDR3: TGCGCCAGCAGCCAAGTCATCGACGCGGGGGCCGGGGAGCTGTTTTTT.